This T cell receptor (beta chain) was sequenced in a study of blood T cell repertoires in COVID-19. About the study: Collection of acute and convalescent COVID-19 samples took place in the United States, Italy and Spain. The cDNA or gDNA used as material had been derived from T cells, B-cell-depleted T cells, or PBMCs.

Germline CDR1 is LNHDA and CDR2 is SQIVND (reference sequence). The CDR3 consists of 14 residues. Trimming stripped 8 bases from V and 0 bases from J, with 8 bases between. The authors' processing: Scientists estimated how many nucleated cells there were by amplifying reference gene primers. Only in-frame clones appear in the TCRdb table, and some are missing; sequencing was by immunoSEQ multiplex PCR. Clone size and V and J calls were adopted from that table, with D and trimming inferred from the DNA. The table records roughly 200,000 clones, approximately 80% of them present only once. Seattle's enrolled individuals joined amid active infection and were then monitored longitudinally.

Sequenced: peripheral blood. This TCR was recovered from an elderly woman with COVID-19, enrolled during active disease. The chain carries TRBV19 and TRBJ2-6; D is ambiguous. The CDR3 sequence is CASAESSGANVLTF. The CDR3, as DNA: TGTGCCAGTGCGGAGAGCTCTGGGGCCAACGTCCTGACTTTC.